The clone carrying this T cell receptor beta chain showed up just a few times. Its antigen is currently unknown. The TCR beta CDR3 regions underwent amplification using RNA transcripts as the source. The study used the HTBI primer set for a first-round RT-PCR of the TCR CDR3. TCRdb fed the multiplex PCR reads into MiXCR, producing one record per CDR3 protein. The sample yields some 490,000 distinct CDR3 sequences, about 20% seen once. The data derive from a study of T cells in Graves' hyperthyroidism and ophthalmopathy. Whole-study findings and limits: Ophthalmopathy stood apart from stable hyperthyroidism in a 13 V-J model.

V gave up 5 bases and J gave up 6 bases; unmatched junction bases: 3. CDR1 and CDR2 (germline): LNHDA, SQIVND (reference sequence). This CDR3 has 14 residues. Each person with ophthalmopathy scored at least 3 on the Clinical Activity Score, reached NOSPECS grade 4 or higher, and had been ill under 3 months. Clinicians diagnosed patients from clinical symptoms, serum thyroxine and TRAb, thyroid ultrasound and orbital computed tomography. Using 10 ml of fresh peripheral blood, PBMCs were prepared. Sequenced: blood. V usage is TRBV19 and J usage is TRBJ2-2, with TRBD1 identical over 10 bases. This receptor was taken from a woman in her sixties or seventies with Graves' ophthalmopathy. The CDR3 sequence: CASSAGQGSGELFF. CDR3 coding DNA: TGTGCCAGTAGTGCGGGACAGGGGTCCGGGGAGCTGTTTTTT.